The 21 T cell receptor beta chains below all came from one sample that was sequenced in a study of CXCR3-negative and CXCR3-positive naive CD8 T cells. All TRB cDNA libraries came from 5' RACE performed with UMI labels. TCRdb re-analyzed the 5' RACE reads; it lists each CDR3 protein once, without DNA. Found here are fewer than 80,000 distinct CDR3 sequences; the top ten clones hold approximately 1.5%. Sequenced material: naive CXCR3- CD8+ T cells from blood. Subset denoted: CD45RO-CCR7+CD27+CD95- naive CD8+ T cells lacking CXCR3 (TNR3-). These receptors all come from a human donor in good health. Some clones in this sample may be carry-over from other donors' samples.

The chain is built from TRBV29-1 and TRBJ2-1; TCRdb lists TRBD2, though no DNA is available to test this call. Germline V gene sequence: CDR1 SQVTM, CDR2 ANQGSEA. The CDR3 runs 15 residues. CDR3 in amino acids: CSVELLTGGPNEQFF.

This chain uses TRBV6-2 or TRBV6-3 with TRBJ2-7; TCRdb outputs TRBD1, but without DNA this stays unchecked. Germline CDR1 and CDR2: MNHEY and SVGEGT. This CDR3 comprises 15 residues. This CDR3 is CASSLLTRATYEQYF.

The gene calls are TRBV29-1 and TRBJ2-1; there is no DNA to check the TCRdb D call of TRBD1. Per the germline V gene, CDR1 is SQVTM and CDR2 is ANQGSEA. The CDR3 sequence is 15 residues long. CDR3 residues: CSVEIPEQEYNEQFF.

The chain links TRBV29-1 to TRBJ1-1; TCRdb returns TRBD1, unconfirmable since there is no DNA. The CDR3 runs 14 residues. The germline CDR1 and CDR2 sequences are SQVTM and ANQGSEA. CDR3 sequence: CSVELDRGWTEAFF. The whole variable domain, remainder taken from reference TRBV29-1 and TRBJ1-1, is SAVISQKPSRDICQRGTSLTIQCQVDSQVTMMFWYRQQPGQSLTLIATANQGSEATYESGFVIDKFPISRPNLTFSTLTVSNMSPEDSSIYLCSVELDRGWTEAFFGQGTRLTVV.

J is TRBJ2-1 and V is TRBV7-6; without DNA, the TCRdb call of TRBD2 cannot be checked. Germline-derived CDR1 and CDR2 are SGHVS and FNYEAQ. The length of the CDR3 is 16 residues. The CDR3 reads CASSLGRGKRDNEQFF. The complete variable domain, with remaining parts taken from reference TRBV7-6 and TRBJ2-1, reads GAGVSQSPRYKVTKRGQDVALRCDPISGHVSLYWYRQALGQGPEFLTYFNYEAQQDKSGLPNDRFSAERPEGSISTLTIQRTEQRDSAMYRCASSLGRGKRDNEQFFGPGTRLTVL.

The chain joins TRBV28 to TRBJ2-7; the D gene TCRdb calls, TRBD1, cannot be checked with no DNA. Germline-derived CDR1 and CDR2 are MDHEN and SYDVKM. CDR3 length: 19 residues. The CDR3 protein is CASSSRRGTARLPPVEQYF.

CDR3 sequence: CASVNLRVSSYNEQFF. The chain couples TRBV6-1 to TRBJ2-1; there is no DNA to check the TCRdb D call of TRBD2. Germline V lookup: CDR1 MNHNS, CDR2 SASEGT. This CDR3 is built from 16 residues.

The chain combines TRBV12-3 or TRBV12-4 with TRBJ2-2. CDR3 length: 13 residues. The CDR3 sequence: CASRSRYSGELFF.

This chain's CDR3 is CASSPDGSSYNEQFF. The chain recombines TRBV28 with TRBJ2-1. Germline CDR1 is MDHEN and CDR2 is SYDVKM. The CDR3 consists of 15 residues.

V usage is TRBV7-9 and J usage is TRBJ2-7; TCRdb calls TRBD1, which cannot be checked without DNA. The CDR3 contains 13 residues. The germline V gene has CDR1 SEHNR and CDR2 FQNEAQ (reference sequence). The CDR3: CASSPLEGGEQYF.

The chain recombines TRBV5-1 with TRBJ2-1; TCRdb returns TRBD2, unconfirmable since there is no DNA. The V gene's germline CDR1 is SGHRS and CDR2 YFSETQ. The CDR3 has 17 residues. The CDR3 here is CASSLSLAGEGYNEQFF.

The chain is built from TRBV4-1 and TRBJ2-1; TCRdb names TRBD1, which stays unverified in the absence of DNA. Germline V gene lookup returns CDR1 MGHRA and CDR2 YSYEKL. There are 13 residues in the CDR3. CDR3 region: CASSQAGMDEQFF.

The V call is TRBV21-1, the J call TRBJ2-1; TCRdb indicates TRBD2, and absent DNA this call remains unverified. TRBV21-1 is assigned pseudogene status. This CDR3 comprises 21 residues. The CDR3 is CASSKLCVGGLAGSQRDEQFF.

The rearrangement links TRBV4-3 to TRBJ2-5; TCRdb's D call of TRBD2 is untestable without DNA. Germline V gene data show CDR1 as LGHNA and CDR2 as YSLEER. This CDR3 has 16 residues. The CDR3 reads CASSQGVAGGEETQYF.

V usage is TRBV7-6 and J usage is TRBJ2-3; absent DNA, TCRdb's TRBD2 call cannot be checked. The CDR3 is made up of 17 amino acids. The germline V gene encodes CDR1 SGHVS and CDR2 FNYEAQ. CDR3 residues: CASSLSWSLAGTDTQYF.

The chain combines TRBV28 with TRBJ2-7; TCRdb designates TRBD1, a call that cannot be tested without DNA. The CDR3 is 14 residues long. The germline V gene encodes CDR1 MDHEN and CDR2 SYDVKM. The CDR3 sequence is CASSLWRGTYEQYF.

The J gene is TRBJ1-5, the V gene TRBV13. Germline V CDR1 and CDR2: PRHDT, FYEKMQ (reference sequence). The CDR3 loop spans 14 amino acids. The CDR3 reads CASSLRGFNQPQHF.

The gene calls are TRBV15 and TRBJ2-7; there is no DNA to check the TCRdb D call of TRBD2. Looked up from germline, CDR1 is LNHNV and CDR2 is YYDKDF (reference sequence). This CDR3 has 14 residues. CDR3 in amino acids: CATSRDREPNEQYF.

The chain couples TRBV28 to TRBJ1-5. The CDR3 is 16 amino acids. Looked up from germline, CDR1 is MDHEN and CDR2 is SYDVKM. CDR3 amino acids: CASSWIGEKLDQPQHF.

CDR3 protein: CASSQMVAGATYEQYF. J is TRBJ2-7 and V is TRBV4-3; with no DNA, the TCRdb D assignment of TRBD1 cannot be verified. Germline V gene data show CDR1 as LGHNA and CDR2 as YSLEER. This CDR3 contains 16 residues.

The chain combines TRBV12-3 or TRBV12-4 with TRBJ2-5; TCRdb picks TRBD2, but there is no DNA to check that call. This CDR3 spans 15 amino acids. Here the CDR3 reads CASTPAGLAGETQYF.